This T cell receptor (beta chain) was captured by sequencing in a study of early T cells in non-severe SARS-CoV-2 infection. On the study more broadly: Alpha and beta chains were unpaired, from unsorted whole-blood bulk RNA. Notes on the study in general: There was a bias toward anti-spike CD8 responses in VDJdb matching, which missed private and CD4 specificities.

Unique molecular identifier tags were affixed to discrete cDNA molecules. Via MiXCR, TCRdb re-called the 5' RACE reads, giving one row per CDR3 protein. The sample includes 100,000 to 150,000 distinct CDR3 sequences, under 15% of them seen just once. This clonotype was picked up a small number of times. Its antigen is not identified. Unmatched junction bases numbered 11, after V lost 5 bases and J lost 7 bases. The length of the CDR3 is 15 residues. Per the germline V gene, CDR1 is SGHVS and CDR2 is FQNEAQ. The clonotype was recovered from an adult who was a healthcare worker with PCR-confirmed SARS-CoV-2 infection or an uninfected control (not recorded which). Sequences were obtained from whole blood. The rearrangement links TRBV7-8 to TRBJ1-2; 9 positions match TRBD1. The CDR3 loop is CASSPGTGQGAGYTF. In DNA, the CDR3 is TGTGCCAGCAGCCCCGGGACAGGGCAAGGGGCTGGCTACACCTTC.